This entry lists 2 T cell receptor beta chains sequenced from one sample in a study of blood T cells in healthy people across ages. Primers used in a second PCR of roughly 7 to 12 cycles were a sample-barcoded 5' primer and a J-beta primer mix. Each CDR3 protein is one row after TCRdb ran MiXCR on the 5' RACE reads. The table shows fewer than 650,000 distinct CDR3 sequences, with around a quarter occurring only once. These data were also reused for a study on T cells of mothers and their children.

Material: blood. These receptors were collected from a boy between 2 and 10 years old in good health.

There are a few counts of this clonotype. This sequence joins TRBV3-1 and TRBJ2-7; TRBD1 aligns across 10 bases. V was pared by 1 base and J by 6 bases, with 3 bases of the junction left unmatched. Germline CDR1 reads LGHDT; CDR2 reads YNNKEL (reference sequence). The CDR3 is made up of 14 amino acids. The CDR3 DNA is TGTGCCAGCAGCCAAGGGACAGGGGGACTCGAGCAGTACTTC. Translated: CASSQGTGGLEQYF.

This rearrangement joins TRBV6-5 to TRBJ2-5; a weak D match, TRBD2 (7 bases). With the DNA end fitting TRBJ2-7 better, the J assignment may be wrong. Germline V CDR1 and CDR2: MNHEY, SVGAGI. This CDR3 spans 14 amino acids. The CDR3 here is CASSLGGAWDEQYF. CDR3 coding DNA: TGTGCCAGCAGTTTGGGGGGGGCTTGGGACGAGCAGTACTTC.